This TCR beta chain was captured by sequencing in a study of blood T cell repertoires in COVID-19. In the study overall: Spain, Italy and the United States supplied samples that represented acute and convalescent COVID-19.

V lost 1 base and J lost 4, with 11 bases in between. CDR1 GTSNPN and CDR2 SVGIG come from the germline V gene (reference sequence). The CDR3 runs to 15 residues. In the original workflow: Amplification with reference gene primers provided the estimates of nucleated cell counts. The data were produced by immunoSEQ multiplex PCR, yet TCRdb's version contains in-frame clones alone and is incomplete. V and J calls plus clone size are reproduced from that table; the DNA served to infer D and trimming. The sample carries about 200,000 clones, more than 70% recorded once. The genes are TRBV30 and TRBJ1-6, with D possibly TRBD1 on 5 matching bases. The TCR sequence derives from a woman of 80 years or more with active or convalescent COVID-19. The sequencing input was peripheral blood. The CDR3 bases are TGTGCCTGGAGTGCCTCCGGGGGATATAATTCACCCCTCCACTTT. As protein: CAWSASGGYNSPLHF. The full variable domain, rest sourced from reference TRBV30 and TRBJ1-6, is SQTIHQWPATLVQPVGSPLSLECTVEGTSNPNLYWYRQAAGRGLQLLFYSVGIGQISSEVPQNLSASRPQDRQFILSSKKLLLSDSGFYLCAWSASGGYNSPLHFGNGTRLTVT.